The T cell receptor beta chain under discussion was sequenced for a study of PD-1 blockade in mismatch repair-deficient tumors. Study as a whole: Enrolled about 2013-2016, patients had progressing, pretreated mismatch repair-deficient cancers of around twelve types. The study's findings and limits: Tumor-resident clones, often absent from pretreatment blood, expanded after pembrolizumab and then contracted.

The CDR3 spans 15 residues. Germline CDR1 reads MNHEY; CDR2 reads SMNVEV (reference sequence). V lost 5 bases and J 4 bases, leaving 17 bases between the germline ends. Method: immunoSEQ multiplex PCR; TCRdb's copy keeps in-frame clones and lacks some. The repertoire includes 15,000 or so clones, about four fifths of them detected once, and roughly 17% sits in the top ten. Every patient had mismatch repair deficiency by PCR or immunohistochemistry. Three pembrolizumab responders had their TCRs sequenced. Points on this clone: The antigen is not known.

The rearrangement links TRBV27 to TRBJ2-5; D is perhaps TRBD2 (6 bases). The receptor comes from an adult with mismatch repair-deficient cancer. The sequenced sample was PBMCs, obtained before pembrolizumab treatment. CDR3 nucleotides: TGTGCCAGCAGTCCCCGGACCTTGGGGGGAGAGACCCAGTACTTC. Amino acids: CASSPRTLGGETQYF.